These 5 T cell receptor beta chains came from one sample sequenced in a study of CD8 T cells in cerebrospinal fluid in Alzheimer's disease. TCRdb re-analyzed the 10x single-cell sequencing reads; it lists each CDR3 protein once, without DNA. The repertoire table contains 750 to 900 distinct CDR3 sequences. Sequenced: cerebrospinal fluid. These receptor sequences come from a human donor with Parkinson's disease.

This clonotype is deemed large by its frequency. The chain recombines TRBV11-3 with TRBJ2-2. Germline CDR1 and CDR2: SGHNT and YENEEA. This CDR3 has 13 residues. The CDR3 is CASSLSRAGELFF. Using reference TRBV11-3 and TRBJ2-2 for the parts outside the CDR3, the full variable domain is EAGVVQSPRYKIIEKKQPVAFWCNPISGHNTLYWYLQNLGQGPELLIRYENEEAVDDSQLPKDRFSAERLKGVDSTLKIQPAELGDSAVYLCASSLSRAGELFFGEGSRLTVL.

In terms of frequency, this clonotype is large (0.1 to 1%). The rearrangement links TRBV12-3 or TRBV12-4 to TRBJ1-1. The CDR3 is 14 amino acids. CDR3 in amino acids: CASREQLQRTEAFF.

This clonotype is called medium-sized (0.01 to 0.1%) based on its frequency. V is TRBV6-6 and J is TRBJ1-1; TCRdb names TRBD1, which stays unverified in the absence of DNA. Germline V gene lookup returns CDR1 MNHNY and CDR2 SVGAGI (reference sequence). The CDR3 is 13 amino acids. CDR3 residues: CASSDGQNTEAFF.

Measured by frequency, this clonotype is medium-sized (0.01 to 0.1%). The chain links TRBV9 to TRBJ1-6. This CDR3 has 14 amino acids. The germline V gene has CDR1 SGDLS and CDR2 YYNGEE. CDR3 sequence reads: CASSAGGAYSPLHF. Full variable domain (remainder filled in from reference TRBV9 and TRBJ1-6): DSGVTQTPKHLITATGQRVTLRCSPRSGDLSVYWYQQSLDQGLQFLIQYYNGEERAKGNILERFSAQQFPDLHSELNLSSLELGDSALYFCASSAGGAYSPLHFGNGTRLTVT.

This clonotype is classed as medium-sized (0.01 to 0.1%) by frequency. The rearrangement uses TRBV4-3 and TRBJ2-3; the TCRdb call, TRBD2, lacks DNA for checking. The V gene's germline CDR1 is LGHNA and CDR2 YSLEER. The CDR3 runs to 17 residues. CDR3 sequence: CASSRIVSSGGTDTQYF.